This T cell receptor beta chain emerged from a study of OX40 agonist ivuxolimab in advanced cancers. Findings and caveats of the study: The expanded peripheral T cells' antigen specificity was not determined. Certain nonresponders additionally had low normalized T-cell clonal expansion.

Generated by immunoSEQ multiplex PCR, the TCRdb table keeps only in-frame clones and is missing some. The sample records approximately 70,000 clones, around 84% being singletons. From germline, CDR1 is SGHRS and CDR2 YFSETQ. Trimming removed 4 bases from V and 1 base from J; junction bases left unmatched: 8. The CDR3 length is 18 residues. Comment on this clone: What it binds is not known.

This rearrangement joins TRBV5-1 to TRBJ2-7; TRBD2 agrees at 16 bases. The sample consisted of CD4+ or CD8+ T cells sorted from blood, taken in a trial of the OX40 agonist ivuxolimab. The clonotype comes from an adult with an advanced solid tumor such as melanoma, head and neck, liver or kidney cancer. CDR3 nucleotide sequence: TGCGCCAGCAGCCAGCCGGGACTAGCGGGAGGGTGGTCCTACGAGCAGTACTTC. It specifies CASSQPGLAGGWSYEQYF.